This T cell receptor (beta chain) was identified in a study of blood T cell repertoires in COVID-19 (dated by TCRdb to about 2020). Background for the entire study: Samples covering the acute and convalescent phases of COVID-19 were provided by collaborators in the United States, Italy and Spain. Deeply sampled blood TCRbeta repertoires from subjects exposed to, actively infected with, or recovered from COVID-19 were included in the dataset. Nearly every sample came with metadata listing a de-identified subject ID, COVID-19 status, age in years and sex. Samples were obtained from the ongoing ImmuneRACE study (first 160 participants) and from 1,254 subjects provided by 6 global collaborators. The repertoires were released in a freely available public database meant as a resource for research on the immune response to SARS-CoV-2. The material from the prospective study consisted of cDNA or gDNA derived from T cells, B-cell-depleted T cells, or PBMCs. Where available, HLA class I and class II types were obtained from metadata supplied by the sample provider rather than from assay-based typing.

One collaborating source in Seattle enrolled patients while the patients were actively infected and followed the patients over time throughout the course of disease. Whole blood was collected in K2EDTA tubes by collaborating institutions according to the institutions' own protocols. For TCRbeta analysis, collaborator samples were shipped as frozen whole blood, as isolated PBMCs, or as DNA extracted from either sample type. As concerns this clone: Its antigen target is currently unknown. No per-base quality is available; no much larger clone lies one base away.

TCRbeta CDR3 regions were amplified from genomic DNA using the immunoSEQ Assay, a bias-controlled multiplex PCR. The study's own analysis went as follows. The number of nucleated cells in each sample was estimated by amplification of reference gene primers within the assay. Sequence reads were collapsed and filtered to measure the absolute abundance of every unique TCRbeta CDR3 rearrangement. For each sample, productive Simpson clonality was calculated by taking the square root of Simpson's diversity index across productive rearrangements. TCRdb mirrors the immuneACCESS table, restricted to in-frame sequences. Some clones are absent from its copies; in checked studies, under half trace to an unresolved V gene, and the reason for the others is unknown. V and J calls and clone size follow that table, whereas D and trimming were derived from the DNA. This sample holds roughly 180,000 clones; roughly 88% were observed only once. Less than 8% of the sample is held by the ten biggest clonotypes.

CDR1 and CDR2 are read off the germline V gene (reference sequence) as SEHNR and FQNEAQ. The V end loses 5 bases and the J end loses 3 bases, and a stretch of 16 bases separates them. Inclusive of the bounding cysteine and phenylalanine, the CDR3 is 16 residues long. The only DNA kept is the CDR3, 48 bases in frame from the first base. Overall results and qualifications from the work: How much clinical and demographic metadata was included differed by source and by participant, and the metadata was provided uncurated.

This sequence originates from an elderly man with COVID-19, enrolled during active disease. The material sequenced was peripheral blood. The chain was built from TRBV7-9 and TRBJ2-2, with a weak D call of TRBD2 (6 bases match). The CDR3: CASSLDRSGDTGELFF. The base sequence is TGTGCCAGCAGCCTAGATCGTTCGGGAGACACCGGGGAGCTGTTTTTT.